The rows below give T cell receptor beta chains drawn from one sample of a study of blood T cells in healthy people across ages. TCRdb reanalysed the 5' RACE reads using MiXCR and keeps one entry per CDR3 protein. The sample yields more than 550,000 distinct CDR3 sequences, about 24% seen once. The source material was blood. These receptor sequences come from a man between 65 and 85 years old in good health. Each CDR3 is given without its conserved first and last residue. Fields, in order: CDR3 protein, V gene, J gene.

CDR3: ASSRDRGQVTIY; V: TRBV7-2; J: TRBJ1-3
CDR3: ASRFLNEQY; V: TRBV6-1; J: TRBJ2-7
CDR3: SVATQETQY; V: TRBV29-1; J: TRBJ2-5
CDR3: ASSLVDRVGYGYT; V: TRBV7-9; J: TRBJ1-2
CDR3: SVRDINEQF; V: TRBV29-1; J: TRBJ2-1
CDR3: SVIPGQGTEKLF; V: TRBV29-1; J: TRBJ1-4
CDR3: ATSEGREVYYNEQF; V: TRBV24-1; J: TRBJ2-1
CDR3: ASSYGAEGGGYT; V: TRBV6-6; J: TRBJ1-2
CDR3: ASSGTATRILSYEQY; V: TRBV11-2; J: TRBJ2-7
CDR3: ASSYRTSGASSYNEQF; V: TRBV7-6; J: TRBJ2-1
CDR3: ASSFSVQVNEKLF; V: TRBV5-6; J: TRBJ1-4
CDR3: ASRPASRVTSADTQY; V: TRBV27; J: TRBJ2-3
CDR3: SARDQAISGNTIY; V: TRBV20-1; J: TRBJ1-3
CDR3: SARDHQAGGSTDTQY; V: TRBV20-1; J: TRBJ2-3
CDR3: ASSQGILRDRAYEQY; V: TRBV14; J: TRBJ2-7
CDR3: ASSLKGVAYEQY; V: TRBV5-1; J: TRBJ2-7
CDR3: SARDSGLAASEQY; V: TRBV20-1; J: TRBJ2-7
CDR3: ASSLWDRGDNEQF; V: TRBV12-3/TRBV12-4; J: TRBJ2-1
CDR3: ASSPWTGPDTQY; V: TRBV7-2; J: TRBJ2-3
CDR3: ASSLDRSYT; V: TRBV12-3/TRBV12-4; J: TRBJ1-2
CDR3: SARSGLGTGLSQETQY; V: TRBV20-1; J: TRBJ2-5
CDR3: ASSVGLAGSTQETQY; V: TRBV9; J: TRBJ2-5
CDR3: ASSDSTSYTDTQY; V: TRBV10-1; J: TRBJ2-3